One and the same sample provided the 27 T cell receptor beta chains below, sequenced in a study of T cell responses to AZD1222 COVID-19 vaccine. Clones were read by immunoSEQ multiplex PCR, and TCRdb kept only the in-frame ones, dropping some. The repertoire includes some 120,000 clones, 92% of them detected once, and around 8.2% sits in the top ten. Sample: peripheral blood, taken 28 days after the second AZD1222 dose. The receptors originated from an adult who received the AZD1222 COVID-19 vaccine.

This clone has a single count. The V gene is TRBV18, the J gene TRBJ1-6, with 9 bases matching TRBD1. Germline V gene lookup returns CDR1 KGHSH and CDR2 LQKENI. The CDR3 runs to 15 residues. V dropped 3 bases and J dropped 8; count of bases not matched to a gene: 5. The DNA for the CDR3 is TGTGCCAGCTCACCTTACGGGACAGGGTATTCACCCCTCCACTTT. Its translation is CASSPYGTGYSPLHF.

CDR3 sequence reads: CASSPQGTGELFF. The CDR3 region has the DNA TGTGCCAGCAGCCCCCAGGGGACCGGGGAGCTGTTTTTT. The chain uses TRBV11-3 and TRBJ2-2; a weak D match, TRBD1 (6 bases). This CDR3 contains 13 residues. CDR1 is SGHNT and CDR2 is YENEEA in the germline V gene. The V and J ends lost 5 bases and 5 bases respectively, with 9 bases between them.

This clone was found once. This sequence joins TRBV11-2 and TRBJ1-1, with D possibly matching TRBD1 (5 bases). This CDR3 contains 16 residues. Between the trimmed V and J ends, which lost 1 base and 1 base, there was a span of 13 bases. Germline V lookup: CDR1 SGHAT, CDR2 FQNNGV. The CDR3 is CASSLGFKGPNTEAFF. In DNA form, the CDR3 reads TGTGCCAGCAGCTTAGGGTTTAAGGGACCGAACACTGAAGCTTTCTTT.

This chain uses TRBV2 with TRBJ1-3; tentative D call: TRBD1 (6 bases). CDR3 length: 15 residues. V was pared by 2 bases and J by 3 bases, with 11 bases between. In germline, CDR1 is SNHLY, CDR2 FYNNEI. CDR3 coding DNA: TGTGCCAGCAGTGAATCGGGGGCACTTGGAAACACCATATATTTT. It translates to CASSESGALGNTIYF.

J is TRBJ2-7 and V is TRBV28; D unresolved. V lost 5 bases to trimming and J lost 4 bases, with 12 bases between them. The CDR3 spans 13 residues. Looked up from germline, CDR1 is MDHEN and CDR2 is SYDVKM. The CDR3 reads CASSQVMDYEQYF. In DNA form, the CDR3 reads TGTGCCAGCAGTCAAGTTATGGATTACGAGCAGTACTTC.

In DNA form, the CDR3 reads TGTGCCAGCAGCTTAGATCGCGAGGTTTATTCCAAAAACATTCAGTACTTC. This gives the protein CASSLDREVYSKNIQYF. The chain links TRBV11-2 to TRBJ2-4; the D is unclear. V gave up 0 bases and J gave up 2 bases, with 14 bases separating them. This CDR3 is 17 amino acids long. Germline CDR1 and CDR2: SGHAT and FQNNGV.

The CDR3 DNA reads TGCAGTGCTAGTGGGTTAGCCAAAAACATTCAGTACTTC. Translated: CSASGLAKNIQYF. The chain links TRBV20-1 to TRBJ2-4; D gene ambiguous. CDR3 length equals 13 residues. CDR1 is DFQATT and CDR2 is SNEGSKA in the germline V gene (reference sequence). V was trimmed by 3 bases and J by 0 bases, leaving 6 bases between them.

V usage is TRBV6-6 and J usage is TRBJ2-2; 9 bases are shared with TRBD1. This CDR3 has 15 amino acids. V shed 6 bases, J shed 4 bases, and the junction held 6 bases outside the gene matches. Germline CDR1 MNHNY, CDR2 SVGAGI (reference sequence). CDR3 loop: CASSPPTGGTGELFF. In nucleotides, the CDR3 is TGTGCCAGCAGCCCACCGACAGGGGGCACCGGGGAGCTGTTTTTT.

Here the CDR3 reads CASSLWGPSSYEQYF. CDR3 DNA sequence: TGTGCCAGCAGCTTGTGGGGGCCTTCCTCCTACGAGCAGTACTTC. The chain links TRBV5-6 to TRBJ2-7, with a weak D call TRBD1 (6 bases). The V end was cut by 1 base, the J end by 0 bases, with 11 bases between. Germline CDR1 is SGHDT and CDR2 is YYEEEE. This CDR3 has 15 amino acids.

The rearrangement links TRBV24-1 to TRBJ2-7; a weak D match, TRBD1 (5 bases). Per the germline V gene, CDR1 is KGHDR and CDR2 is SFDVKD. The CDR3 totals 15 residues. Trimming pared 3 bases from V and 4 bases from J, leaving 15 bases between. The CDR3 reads CATSDPAAGKYEQYF. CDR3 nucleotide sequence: TGTGCCACCAGTGATCCGGCGGCAGGGAAATACGAGCAGTACTTC.

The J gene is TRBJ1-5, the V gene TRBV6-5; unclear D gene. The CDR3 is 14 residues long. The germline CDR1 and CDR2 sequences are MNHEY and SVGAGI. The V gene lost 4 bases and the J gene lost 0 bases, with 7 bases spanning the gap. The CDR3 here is CASSSHYSNQPQHF. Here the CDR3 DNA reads TGTGCCAGCAGTTCTCACTATAGCAATCAGCCCCAGCATTTT.

Here the CDR3 reads CASSQGTANEKLFF. The CDR3 DNA reads as TGTGCCAGCAGTCAAGGGACAGCTAATGAAAAACTGTTTTTT. The chain links TRBV2 to TRBJ1-4, with TRBD1 matching 7 bases. J lost 3 bases, V lost 5 bases, and 3 bases had no gene match. CDR3 size: 14 residues. Germline V lookup: CDR1 SNHLY, CDR2 FYNNEI.

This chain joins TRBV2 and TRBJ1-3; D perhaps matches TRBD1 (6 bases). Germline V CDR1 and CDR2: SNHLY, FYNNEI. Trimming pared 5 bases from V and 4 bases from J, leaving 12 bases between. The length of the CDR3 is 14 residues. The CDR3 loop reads CASSNRESGNTIYF. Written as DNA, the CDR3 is TGTGCCAGCAGTAACAGGGAATCCGGAAACACCATATATTTT. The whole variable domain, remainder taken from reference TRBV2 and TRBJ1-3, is EPEVTQTPSHQVTQMGQEVILRCVPISNHLYFYWYRQILGQKVEFLVSFYNNEISEKSEIFDDQFSVERPDGSNFTLKIRSTKLEDSAMYFCASSNRESGNTIYFGEGSWLTVV.

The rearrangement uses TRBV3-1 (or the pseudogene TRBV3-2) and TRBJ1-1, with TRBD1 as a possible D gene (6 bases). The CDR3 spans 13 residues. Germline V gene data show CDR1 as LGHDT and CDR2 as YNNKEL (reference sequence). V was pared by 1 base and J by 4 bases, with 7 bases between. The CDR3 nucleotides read TGTGCCAGCAGCCAAGGCAGGGGCACTGAAGCTTTCTTT. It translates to CASSQGRGTEAFF.

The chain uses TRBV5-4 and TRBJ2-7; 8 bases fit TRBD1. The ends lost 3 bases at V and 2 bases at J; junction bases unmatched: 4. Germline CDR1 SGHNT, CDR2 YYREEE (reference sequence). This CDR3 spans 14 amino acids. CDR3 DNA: TGTGCCAGCAGCTCTTCGGGACAGGCCTACGAGCAGTACTTC. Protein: CASSSSGQAYEQYF.

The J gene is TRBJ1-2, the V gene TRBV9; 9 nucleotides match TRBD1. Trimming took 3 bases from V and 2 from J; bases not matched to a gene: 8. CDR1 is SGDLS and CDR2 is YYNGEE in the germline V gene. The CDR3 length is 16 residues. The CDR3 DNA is TGTGCCAGCAGCGAGACAGGGGGGAAAGGGAACTATGGCTACACCTTC. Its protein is CASSETGGKGNYGYTF.

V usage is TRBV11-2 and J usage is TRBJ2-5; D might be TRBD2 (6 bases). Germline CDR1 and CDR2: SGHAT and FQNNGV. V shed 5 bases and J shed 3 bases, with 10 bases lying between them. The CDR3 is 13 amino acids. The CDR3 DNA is TGTGCCAGCAGCCGGACTATTAAAGAGACCCAGTACTTC. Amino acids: CASSRTIKETQYF. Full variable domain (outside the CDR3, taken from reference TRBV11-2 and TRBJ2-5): EAGVAQSPRYKIIEKRQSVAFWCNPISGHATLYWYQQILGQGPKLLIQFQNNGVVDDSQLPKDRFSAERLKGVDSTLKIQPAKLEDSAVYLCASSRTIKETQYFGPGTRLLVL.

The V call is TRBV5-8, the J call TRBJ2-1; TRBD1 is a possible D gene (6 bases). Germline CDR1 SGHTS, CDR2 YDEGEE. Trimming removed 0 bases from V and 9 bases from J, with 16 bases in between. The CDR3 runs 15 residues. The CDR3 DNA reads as TGTGCCAGCAGCTTGGTAGGCCACAGGGACGGTGAGCAGTTCTTC. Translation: CASSLVGHRDGEQFF.

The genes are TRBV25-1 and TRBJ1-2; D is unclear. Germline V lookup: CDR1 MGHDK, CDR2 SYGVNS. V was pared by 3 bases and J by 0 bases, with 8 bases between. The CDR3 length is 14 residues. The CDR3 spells CASSEGITNYGYTF. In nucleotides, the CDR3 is TGTGCCAGCAGTGAGGGGATCACTAACTATGGCTACACCTTC.

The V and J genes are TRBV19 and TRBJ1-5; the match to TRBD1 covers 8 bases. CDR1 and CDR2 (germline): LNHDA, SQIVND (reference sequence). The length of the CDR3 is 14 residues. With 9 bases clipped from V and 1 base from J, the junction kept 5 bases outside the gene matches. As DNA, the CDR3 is TGTGCCAGCACGGACAGGGTCAGCAATCAGCCCCAGCATTTT. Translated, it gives CASTDRVSNQPQHF.

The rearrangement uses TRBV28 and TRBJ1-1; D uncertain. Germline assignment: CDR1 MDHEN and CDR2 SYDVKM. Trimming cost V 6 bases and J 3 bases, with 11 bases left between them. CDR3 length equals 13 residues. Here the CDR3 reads CASRGGAYTEAFF. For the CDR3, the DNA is TGTGCCAGCAGGGGTGGTGCGTACACTGAAGCTTTCTTT.

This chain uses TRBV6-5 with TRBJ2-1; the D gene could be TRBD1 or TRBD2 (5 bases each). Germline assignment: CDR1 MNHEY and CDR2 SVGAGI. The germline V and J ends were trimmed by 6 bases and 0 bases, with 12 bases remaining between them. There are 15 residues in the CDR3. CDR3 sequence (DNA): TGTGCCAGCAGGGCCGGGACCAGCTCCTACAATGAGCAGTTCTTC. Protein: CASRAGTSSYNEQFF.

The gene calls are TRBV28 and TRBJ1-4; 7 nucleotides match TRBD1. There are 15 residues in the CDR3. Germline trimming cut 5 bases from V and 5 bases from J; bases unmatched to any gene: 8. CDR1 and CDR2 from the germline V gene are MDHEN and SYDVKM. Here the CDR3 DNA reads TGTGCCAGCAGTCCAAACAGGGGAGGGAATGAAAAACTGTTTTTT. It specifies CASSPNRGGNEKLFF.

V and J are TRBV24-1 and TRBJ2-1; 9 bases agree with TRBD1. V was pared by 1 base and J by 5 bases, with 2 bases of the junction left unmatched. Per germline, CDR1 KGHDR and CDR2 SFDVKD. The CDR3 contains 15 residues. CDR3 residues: CATSDLQGANNEQFF. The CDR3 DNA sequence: TGTGCCACCAGTGATTTACAGGGGGCTAACAATGAGCAGTTCTTC.

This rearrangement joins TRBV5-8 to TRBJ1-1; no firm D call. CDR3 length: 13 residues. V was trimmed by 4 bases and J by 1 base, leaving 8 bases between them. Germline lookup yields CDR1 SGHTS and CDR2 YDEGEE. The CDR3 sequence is CASSTYRNTEAFF. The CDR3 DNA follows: TGTGCCAGCAGCACCTACAGGAACACTGAAGCTTTCTTT.

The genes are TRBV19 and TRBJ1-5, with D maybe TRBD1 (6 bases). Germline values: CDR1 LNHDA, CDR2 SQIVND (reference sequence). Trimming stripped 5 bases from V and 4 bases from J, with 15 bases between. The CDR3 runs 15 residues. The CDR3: CASSPRDTDNQPQHF. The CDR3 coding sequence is TGTGCCAGTAGTCCTCGGGACACCGATAATCAGCCCCAGCATTTT.

CDR3 protein: CASSLQGNTEAFF. DNA of the CDR3: TGTGCCAGCAGCTTACAGGGAAACACTGAAGCTTTCTTT. The chain has TRBV11-2 and TRBJ1-1; TRBD1 is a possible D gene (5 bases). This CDR3 contains 13 residues. Trimming cost V 2 bases and J 2 bases, with 6 bases left between them. Germline V gene data show CDR1 as SGHAT and CDR2 as FQNNGV.